The following is a T cell receptor (beta chain) sequence with its context. Its antigen is not identified. This specimen belongs to a study of CD8 T cells in ankylosing spondylitis. Study-level results: Disease-linked clones bore a CD8+ phenotype and were relatively rare in peripheral blood. The study looked at matched synovial fluid samples from ankylosing spondylitis patients. Disease-linked clones were reported to be significantly enriched there. About 8 highly homologous variants made up a TCR beta motif, and this motif appeared characteristic of ankylosing spondylitis blood.

5'-RACE, quantitative and with molecular barcodes, yielded the TCR beta libraries. TCRdb recomputed calls from the 5' RACE reads with MiXCR, one row per CDR3 protein. Found here are about 480,000 distinct CDR3 sequences, 15% to 20% of them singletons; the top ten hold 0.85% to 1.3%. This TCR derives from a male donor with ankylosing spondylitis. Material: blood, either unsorted or a sorted T cell fraction (not recorded which).

CDR3 nucleotides: TGTGCCAGCAGCCAAGATCTCGTAGCCTACGAGCAGTACTTC. Protein product: CASSQDLVAYEQYF. The chain recombines TRBV3-1 with TRBJ2-7, with D uncertain. Trimming removed 0 bases at V and 2 bases at J, with 8 bases between. Germline CDR1 LGHDT, CDR2 YNNKEL (reference sequence). CDR3 length: 14 amino acids.